This is a list of T cell receptor beta chains from one sample in a study of blood T cell repertoires in COVID-19. Measured with immunoSEQ multiplex PCR; TCRdb has only the in-frame clones, and not every one. The sample lists roughly 180,000 clones, about 80% occurring once. Sequenced sample: peripheral blood. These receptors all stem from a woman in her forties or fifties with active or convalescent COVID-19. Each CDR3 is given without its conserved first and last residue. D genes are given only for firm matches. A row's size may be missing; if present it is once, few, many or a size class.

d_gene,abundance,v_gene,j_gene,CDR3aa
-,-,TRBV4-3,TRBJ1-5,ASSQDLGQPQH
TRBD1,-,TRBV29-1,TRBJ2-7,SVGGRGLREQY
TRBD1,once,TRBV19,TRBJ2-7,ASSGTGGLYEQY
TRBD1,-,TRBV7-2,TRBJ2-1,ASSGDRAFEF
-,-,TRBV2,TRBJ1-2,ASKLDNIYGYT
TRBD1,-,TRBV19,TRBJ2-2,ASSRADRGRTGELF
TRBD1,-,TRBV19,TRBJ1-1,ASSHRGTEAF
TRBD1,-,TRBV28,TRBJ1-1,ASRDRARGEAF
-,-,TRBV15,TRBJ1-2,ATSRGANDYGYT
-,-,TRBV23-1,TRBJ2-2,ASSQQGAGELF
TRBD2,-,TRBV7-2,TRBJ2-7,ASSLGSGGANEQY
TRBD1,few,TRBV6-5,TRBJ1-6,ASSYGDSSYNSPLH
TRBD2,-,TRBV11-3,TRBJ2-1,ASSTTLAGHSGEQF
-,-,TRBV30,TRBJ1-1,ACTKGPYRAF
TRBD1,-,TRBV7-9,TRBJ1-3,ASSSPGQGNTIY
-,-,TRBV11-2,TRBJ2-6,ASSQHSTGSGANVLT
-,-,TRBV7-9,TRBJ2-7,ASSLVSGSSYEQY
-,few,TRBV19,TRBJ1-2,ASRKNADYGYT
-,-,TRBV6-5,TRBJ1-3,ASSYGSGSGNTIY
TRBD1,-,TRBV28,TRBJ1-5,ASTTGGGNSNQPQH
-,-,TRBV27,TRBJ1-1,ASRDRRGASFATEAF
TRBD1,-,TRBV7-8,TRBJ1-5,ASSLGQGIQPQH
-,-,TRBV18,TRBJ1-1,ASSPNARNTEAF
-,-,TRBV6-5,TRBJ2-7,ASSYSEAASSYEQY
-,-,TRBV7-2,TRBJ2-7,ASSLEGGSNEQY
TRBD1,-,TRBV11-1,TRBJ2-7,ASSSGQGYSYEQY
-,-,TRBV28,TRBJ1-5,ASSFRSYSNQPQH
TRBD1,-,TRBV27,TRBJ2-5,ASSPQDRDQETQY
-,-,TRBV6-2/TRBV6-3,TRBJ2-3,ASSRDLDTQY
-,-,TRBV2,TRBJ1-1,ASSVRVHSNTEAF
-,-,TRBV6-2/TRBV6-3,TRBJ2-5,ASSPLLVAAQETQY
TRBD1,-,TRBV7-2,TRBJ2-1,AGGSGQGKNEQF
-,-,TRBV30,TRBJ2-2,AWTTGNTGELF
-,-,TRBV6-5,TRBJ2-2,ASSYSYRVSTGELF
-,-,TRBV3-1/TRBV3-2,TRBJ1-2,ASSSQGYGYT
TRBD2,-,TRBV20-1,TRBJ2-5,SASSSGLAGGETQY
-,-,TRBV9,TRBJ2-2,ASSVAGNTGELF
TRBD1,-,TRBV9,TRBJ2-1,ASSVTGQVDNEQF
TRBD1,-,TRBV11-2,TRBJ1-5,ASSLGTGGHQPQH
TRBD2,few,TRBV7-9,TRBJ2-1,ASSSFGTQGGSEQF
TRBD1,-,TRBV19,TRBJ2-4,ASRPSGTGERGNIQY
-,-,TRBV2,TRBJ1-5,ASSELQVQPQH
-,many,TRBV6-6,TRBJ1-1,ASSPTDDTEAF
TRBD2,-,TRBV3-1/TRBV3-2,TRBJ2-7,ASSPPGLAGGHAYEQY
TRBD1,once,TRBV4-2,TRBJ2-7,ASSQATGELYEQY